These 2 T cell receptor beta chains originate from one sample sequenced in a study of OX40 agonist ivuxolimab in advanced cancers. Assay used: immunoSEQ multiplex PCR; TCRdb lists only in-frame clones, some missing. Of 20,000 to 25,000 clones listed, 80% to 90% are singletons. Specimen: CD4+ or CD8+ T cells sorted from blood, collected in a trial of the OX40 agonist ivuxolimab. Every receptor here comes from an adult with an advanced solid tumor such as melanoma, head and neck, liver or kidney cancer.

The chain combines TRBV4-1 with TRBJ2-3, with D uncertain. CDR3 length equals 16 residues. Trimming left V 0 bases short and J 5 bases short, with 15 bases between. CDR1 and CDR2 from the germline V gene are MGHRA and YSYEKL. In DNA form, the CDR3 reads TGCGCCAGCAGCCAAGAGCCCAGCGCTGGGGTAGATACGCAGTATTTT. Protein sequence: CASSQEPSAGVDTQYF.

The chain recombines TRBV7-6 with TRBJ2-7, with D hard to call. CDR1 and CDR2 from the germline V gene are SGHVS and FNYEAQ. This CDR3 region has 15 residues. V dropped 4 bases and J dropped 3 bases, with 16 bases sitting between them. CDR3 coding DNA: TGTGCCAGCAGCTCCGTAGGTGGAGCGAGCTACGAGCAGTACTTC. Its translation: CASSSVGGASYEQYF.